Given below is one T cell receptor (beta chain) in context. This receptor's antigen is unknown. No base quality information exists; no much larger clone differs at one position. CDR1 and CDR2 are read off the germline V gene as MNHNS and SASEGT. The CDR3 numbers 14 residues from cysteine through phenylalanine. Of the read, only the CDR3 DNA is kept; its 42 bases are in frame from base 1. At the junction V is shortened by 4 bases and J by 4 bases; bases outside the gene matches: 5. These data originate in a study of CD8 T cells in ankylosing spondylitis (dated by TCRdb to the late 2010s). Study-level background: To find TCR variants linked to disease, the study profiled T cell receptor beta repertoires in ankylosing spondylitis patients and healthy donors. The full study cohort was made up of 25 ankylosing spondylitis patients and 108 healthy donors. Samples of peripheral blood were taken, and for ankylosing spondylitis patients, synovial fluid was collected as well.

Findings and caveats that apply to the study as a whole: A CD8+ phenotype was shown by the disease-linked clones, which were found at relatively low frequencies in peripheral blood. Some of the motif variants had been reported before in the synovial fluid and blood of reactive arthritis patients, a finding that suggests common disease-initiation mechanisms. Blood from ankylosing spondylitis patients appeared to be characterized by a TCR beta motif made up of several highly homologous amino acid variants. The disease-linked clones were reported to be significantly enriched in matched synovial fluid samples from ankylosing spondylitis patients.

The data were produced on an Illumina HiSeq 2500. Quantitative 5'-RACE with molecular barcodes was the method used to prepare the TCR beta libraries. The source study handled its data this way. A new computational method, built on a probabilistic model of VDJ rearrangement, was used to identify disease-linked TCR variants. TCRdb trimmed public reads at Q25 via fastp, called clones via MiXCR and kept in-frame beta chains. A single entry per CDR3 protein holds the most common genes and DNA from its merged rows. V and J calls and clone size were set by TCRdb, not the authors. This sample is represented by hundreds of thousands of distinct CDR3 sequences; about 12% of them were singletons. Together, the top ten hold under 0.6% of the sample.

The chain is assembled from TRBV6-1 and TRBJ2-7; TRBD2 matches 9 bases in the middle. Sequenced sample: blood, either unsorted or a sorted T cell fraction (not recorded which). The TCR comes from a male donor with ankylosing spondylitis. The nucleotide sequence reads as follows: TGTGCCAGCAGTGTTAGCGGGAGAGGGTACGAGCAGTACTTC. Its amino acids are CASSVSGRGYEQYF.